Sequencing of this T cell receptor beta chain was carried out in a study of read filtering for tumor transcriptome and immune sequencing. Study background: Mean patient age was 65.9 years, range about 47 to 85; 17 male, more than 11 female.

A few counts support this clonotype. Germline lookup yields CDR1 SGHRS and CDR2 YFSETQ. The CDR3 runs to 16 residues. V lost 3 bases to trimming and J lost 5 bases; unmatched junction nucleotides: 10. This library used approximately 370 ng RNA and molecular barcoded adaptors spanning alpha/delta and beta/gamma chains. TCRdb re-derived calls from the reads in MiXCR, one entry per CDR3 protein. This sample has 40,000 or so distinct CDR3 sequences; about an eighth occur once, and the top ten carry around 28%. Material: a population of CD138-negative cells sorted from bone marrow. This receptor was identified in a donor over 35 with multiple myeloma. This rearrangement joins TRBV5-1 to TRBJ2-1, with 8 bases identical to TRBD2. CDR3 loop: CASSWGTSQVDNEQFF. The CDR3 bases are TGCGCCAGCAGCTGGGGGACTAGTCAAGTCGACAATGAGCAGTTCTTC.